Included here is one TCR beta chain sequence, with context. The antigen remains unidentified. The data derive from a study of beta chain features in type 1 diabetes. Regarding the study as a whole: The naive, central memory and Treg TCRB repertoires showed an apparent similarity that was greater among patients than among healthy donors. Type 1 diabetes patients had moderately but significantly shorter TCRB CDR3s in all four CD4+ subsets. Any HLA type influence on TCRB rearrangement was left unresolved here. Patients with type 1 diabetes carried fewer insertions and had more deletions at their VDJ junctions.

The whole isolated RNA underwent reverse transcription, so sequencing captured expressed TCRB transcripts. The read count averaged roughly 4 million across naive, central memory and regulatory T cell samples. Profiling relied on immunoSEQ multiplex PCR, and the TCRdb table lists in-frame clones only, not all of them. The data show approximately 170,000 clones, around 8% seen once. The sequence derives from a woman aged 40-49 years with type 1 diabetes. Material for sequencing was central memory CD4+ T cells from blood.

The CDR3 is CASSPGGDTGELFF. Here the CDR3 DNA reads TGTGCCAGCAGCCCGGGTGGAGACACCGGGGAGCTGTTTTTT. The chain recombines TRBV7-9 with TRBJ2-2; no definite D call. Trimming left V 5 bases short and J 3 bases short, with 10 bases between. Germline CDR1 and CDR2: SEHNR and FQNEAQ (reference sequence). The length of the CDR3 is 14 residues.